These 3 T cell receptor beta chains originate from one sample sequenced in a study of T cell responses to AZD1222 COVID-19 vaccine. Assay: immunoSEQ multiplex PCR; the TCRdb copy retains only in-frame clones and omits some. Of over 95,000 clones in the sample, 85% to 95% were seen once. Sequenced here: peripheral blood, sampled on day 0 of AZD1222 vaccination. These receptors originate from an adult in good health.

V gene TRBV19 combines with J gene TRBJ1-2; D is perhaps TRBD1 (5 bases). V shed 5 bases and J shed 2 bases, with 9 bases lying between them. CDR3 length: 13 amino acids. Germline values: CDR1 LNHDA, CDR2 SQIVND (reference sequence). The CDR3 region has the DNA TGTGCCAGTAGTCCAGGGTGGAACTATGGCTACACCTTC. As protein: CASSPGWNYGYTF.

The chain joins TRBV4-1 to TRBJ2-7; D gene uncertain. Germline lookup yields CDR1 MGHRA and CDR2 YSYEKL. Trimming removed 0 bases from V and 6 bases from J, with 9 bases in between. The CDR3 is 13 amino acids. In nucleotides, the CDR3 is TGCGCCAGCAGCCAAGATCGGTTAACCGAGCAGTACTTC. It is translated as CASSQDRLTEQYF.

This clone came up once. This chain uses TRBV5-6 with TRBJ2-5; D is ambiguous. V gave up 3 bases and J gave up 0 bases, with 6 bases separating them. There are 13 residues in the CDR3. The germline V gene has CDR1 SGHDT and CDR2 YYEEEE. In DNA form, the CDR3 reads TGTGCCAGCAGCTACCGGGACCAAGAGACCCAGTACTTC. Translation: CASSYRDQETQYF.